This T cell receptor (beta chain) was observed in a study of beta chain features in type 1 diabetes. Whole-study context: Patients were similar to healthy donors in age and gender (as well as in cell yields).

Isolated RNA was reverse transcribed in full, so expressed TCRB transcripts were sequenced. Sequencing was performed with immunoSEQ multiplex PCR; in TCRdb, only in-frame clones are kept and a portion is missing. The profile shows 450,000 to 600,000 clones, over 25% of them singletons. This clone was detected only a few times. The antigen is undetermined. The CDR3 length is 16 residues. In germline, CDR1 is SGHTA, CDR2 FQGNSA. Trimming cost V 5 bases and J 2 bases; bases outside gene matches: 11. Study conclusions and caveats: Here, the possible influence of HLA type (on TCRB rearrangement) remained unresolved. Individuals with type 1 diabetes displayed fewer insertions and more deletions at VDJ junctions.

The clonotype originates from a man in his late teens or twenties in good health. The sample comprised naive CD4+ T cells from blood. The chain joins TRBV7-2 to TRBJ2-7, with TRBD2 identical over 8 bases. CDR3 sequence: CASSREAGGLTYEQYF. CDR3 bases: TGTGCCAGCAGCCGAGAGGCGGGAGGCCTAACCTACGAGCAGTACTTC.